A selection of T cell receptor beta chains follows, all from one sample in a study of multiple sclerosis patients with progressive multifocal leukoencephalopathy. Method: immunoSEQ multiplex PCR; TCRdb's copy keeps in-frame clones and lacks some. The sample carries 30,000 to 35,000 clones, roughly 87% recorded once. The sample was PBMCs, taken from a patient treated with natalizumab. The source of these receptors is a human donor with progressive multifocal leukoencephalopathy. CDR3s include the opening cysteine and the closing phenylalanine or tryptophan. Each record gives: V gene, D gene, J gene, clone size, CDR3 DNA, CDR3 protein. D genes are given only for firm matches. Only some rows state a clone size, as once, few, many or a class for expanded clones.

V gene: TRBV27
D gene: .
J gene: TRBJ1-6
clone size: .
CDR3 DNA: TGTGCCAGCAGTCGGACGGGAAATTCACCCCTCCACTTT
CDR3 protein: CASSRTGNSPLHF

V gene: TRBV6-4
D gene: .
J gene: TRBJ1-1
clone size: .
CDR3 DNA: TGTGCCAGCATTTATTTGGAAATGAACACTGAAGCTTTCTTT
CDR3 protein: CASIYLEMNTEAFF

V gene: TRBV11-2
D gene: TRBD2
J gene: TRBJ2-3
clone size: .
CDR3 DNA: TGTGCCAGCAGCCCCCGACTAGCGGGCCGCACAGATACGCAGTATTTT
CDR3 protein: CASSPRLAGRTDTQYF

V gene: TRBV5-1
D gene: TRBD1
J gene: TRBJ1-1
clone size: .
CDR3 DNA: TGCGCCAGCAGCCTGCGGGGACCACAGGGGACGAGCACTGAAGCTTTCTTT
CDR3 protein: CASSLRGPQGTSTEAFF

V gene: TRBV19
D gene: .
J gene: TRBJ1-3
clone size: once
CDR3 DNA: TGTGCCAGTAGTATCCTTGTGGCGGCGAAGAACTCTGGAAACACCATATATTTT
CDR3 protein: CASSILVAAKNSGNTIYF

V gene: TRBV5-6
D gene: TRBD1
J gene: TRBJ1-2
clone size: .
CDR3 DNA: TGTGCCAGCAGCTTGGGGGGACAGGGTGGTGGCTACACCTTC
CDR3 protein: CASSLGGQGGGYTF

V gene: TRBV19
D gene: .
J gene: TRBJ1-5
clone size: .
CDR3 DNA: TGTGCCAGTGTACAGGGAGATCAGCCCCAGCATTTT
CDR3 protein: CASVQGDQPQHF

V gene: TRBV6-5
D gene: TRBD1
J gene: TRBJ1-4
clone size: .
CDR3 DNA: TGTGCCAGCAGTTACTCCTTTGGGACAGTTAATGAAAAACTGTTTTTT
CDR3 protein: CASSYSFGTVNEKLFF

V gene: TRBV6-6
D gene: .
J gene: TRBJ2-2
clone size: .
CDR3 DNA: TGTGCCAGCAGTTACGACAGGAATCGGGAGCTGTTTTTT
CDR3 protein: CASSYDRNRELFF

V gene: TRBV6-6
D gene: .
J gene: TRBJ2-3
clone size: .
CDR3 DNA: TGTGCCAGCAGCCGAGAGTCAGATACGCAGTATTTT
CDR3 protein: CASSRESDTQYF

V gene: TRBV18
D gene: .
J gene: TRBJ1-2
clone size: few
CDR3 DNA: TGTGCCAGCTCACCCGACAGAGACTATGGCTACACCTTC
CDR3 protein: CASSPDRDYGYTF

V gene: TRBV12-5
D gene: .
J gene: TRBJ2-7
clone size: .
CDR3 DNA: TGTGCTAGTGGTTTGGATCCGGGGGCCACCTACGAGCAGTACTTC
CDR3 protein: CASGLDPGATYEQYF

V gene: TRBV6-5
D gene: .
J gene: TRBJ1-2
clone size: once
CDR3 DNA: TGTGCCAGCAGTGAAGTGACGGGCTATGGCTACACCTTC
CDR3 protein: CASSEVTGYGYTF

V gene: TRBV9
D gene: .
J gene: TRBJ2-7
clone size: .
CDR3 DNA: TGTGCCAGCGGAAGGACAGACTACGAGCAGTACTTC
CDR3 protein: CASGRTDYEQYF

V gene: TRBV6-4
D gene: TRBD2
J gene: TRBJ2-2
clone size: .
CDR3 DNA: TGTGCCAGCAGTTTAGCGGGAAAGAACACCGGGGAGCTGTTTTTT
CDR3 protein: CASSLAGKNTGELFF

V gene: TRBV5-1
D gene: TRBD1
J gene: TRBJ1-4
clone size: .
CDR3 DNA: TGCGCCAGCAGCTCGGACAGGGGGAATGAAAAACTGTTTTTT
CDR3 protein: CASSSDRGNEKLFF

V gene: TRBV12-5
D gene: TRBD1
J gene: TRBJ2-7
clone size: .
CDR3 DNA: TGTGCTAGAGAGGTTGGCGGCAGGGGGCAGGGGCAGTACTTC
CDR3 protein: CAREVGGRGQGQYF